Each of the 30 T cell receptor beta chains below was sequenced from the same sample in a study of blood T cell repertoires in COVID-19 (dated by TCRdb to about 2020). The library was produced with the immunoSEQ multiplex PCR assay. TCRdb re-hosts the immuneACCESS table, in-frame sequences only. Its copies lack some clones; in the studies checked, an unresolved V gene accounts for under half of them, and the cause for the rest is not known. The sample table lists around 130,000 clones, over 70% of them with a count of one. The ten largest clones take up roughly a tenth of the sample. The material sequenced was peripheral blood. The receptors here all came from a man aged 60 to 75 with active or convalescent COVID-19.

The V and J genes are TRBV25-1 and TRBJ2-1, with 12 nucleotides matching TRBD2. The CDR3 runs to 15 residues. Per germline, CDR1 MGHDK and CDR2 SYGVNS. V trimming: 2 bases; J trimming: 6 bases; junction bases outside the gene matches: 2. The chain's CDR3 is CASSEAGLAGNEQFF. In nucleotides, the CDR3 is TGTGCCAGCAGTGAAGCGGGACTAGCGGGCAATGAGCAGTTCTTC.

The chain recombines TRBV19 with TRBJ1-5, with D perhaps matching TRBD1 (5 bases). The length of the CDR3 is 13 residues. CDR1 and CDR2 from the germline V gene are LNHDA and SQIVND (reference sequence). Trimming stripped 6 bases from V and 6 bases from J, with 12 bases between. CDR3 sequence: CASRGEGSQPQHF. CDR3 DNA sequence: TGTGCCAGTAGGGGGGAGGGGTCTCAGCCCCAGCATTTT. Full variable domain (remainder filled in from reference TRBV19 and TRBJ1-5): DGGITQSPKYLFRKEGQNVTLSCEQNLNHDAMYWYRQDPGQGLRLIYYSQIVNDFQKGDIAEGYSVSREKKESFPLTVTSAQKNPTAFYLCASRGEGSQPQHFGDGTRLSIL.

The chain combines TRBV28 with TRBJ1-2; 7 nucleotides line up with TRBD1. V lost 6 bases and J lost 4; bases outside the gene matches: 2. Germline V gives CDR1 MDHEN, CDR2 SYDVKM. The CDR3 loop spans 12 amino acids. The CDR3, as DNA: TGTGCCAGCAGCGGACAGGTCTATGGCTACACCTTC. It specifies CASSGQVYGYTF.

The chain links TRBV10-2 to TRBJ2-7, with TRBD2 matching over 10 bases. In germline, CDR1 is WSHSY, CDR2 SAAADI. Trimming took 4 bases from V and 4 from J; bases not matched to a gene: 16. The CDR3 totals 18 residues. CDR3 region: CASSGPMKAGGPNYEQYF. CDR3 coding DNA: TGCGCCAGCAGTGGGCCTATGAAAGCGGGAGGGCCGAATTACGAGCAGTACTTC.

J is TRBJ1-1 and V is TRBV6-5; maybe TRBD1 (6 bases). The germline V gene encodes CDR1 MNHEY and CDR2 SVGAGI. This CDR3 is built from 15 residues. Deletions cut 5 bases from V and 5 bases from J, with 18 bases between. For the CDR3, the DNA is TGTGCCAGCAGTCAAACACAGGGTATAAAGACTGAAGCTTTCTTT. It codes for CASSQTQGIKTEAFF.

The J gene is TRBJ1-1, the V gene TRBV28; a weak D match, TRBD1 (5 bases). Deletions cut 2 bases from V and 0 bases from J, with 7 bases between. The CDR3 is made up of 14 amino acids. Germline CDR1 and CDR2: MDHEN and SYDVKM. CDR3 nucleotide sequence: TGTGCCAGCAGTTTACAACAGGTGAACACTGAAGCTTTCTTT. Its protein is CASSLQQVNTEAFF. The whole variable domain, filled in from reference TRBV28 and TRBJ1-1, reads DVKVTQSSRYLVKRTGEKVFLECVQDMDHENMFWYRQDPGLGLRLIYFSYDVKMKEKGDIPEGYSVSREKKERFSLILESASTNQTSMYLCASSLQQVNTEAFFGQGTRLTVV.

This chain connects TRBV19 to TRBJ2-2; 7 positions match TRBD2. The CDR3 is 16 amino acids. CDR1 and CDR2 from the germline V gene are LNHDA and SQIVND (reference sequence). V was pared by 5 bases and J by 6 bases, with 12 bases of the junction left unmatched. The CDR3 sequence: CASSRRRGEESGELFF. DNA for the CDR3: TGTGCCAGTAGTCGACGACGGGGGGAGGAGTCCGGGGAGCTGTTTTTT.

The rearrangement joins TRBV28 to TRBJ2-1; no reliable D call. Germline lookup yields CDR1 MDHEN and CDR2 SYDVKM. This CDR3 has 17 residues. V gave up 2 bases and J gave up 2 bases, with 16 bases separating them. CDR3 residues: CASSLARGSSTYNEQFF. In nucleotides, the CDR3 is TGTGCCAGCAGTTTAGCTCGAGGTAGCTCGACCTACAATGAGCAGTTCTTC. Filled out from reference TRBV28 and TRBJ2-1, the complete variable domain reads DVKVTQSSRYLVKRTGEKVFLECVQDMDHENMFWYRQDPGLGLRLIYFSYDVKMKEKGDIPEGYSVSREKKERFSLILESASTNQTSMYLCASSLARGSSTYNEQFFGPGTRLTVL.

The chain links TRBV11-2 to TRBJ2-5; the match to TRBD2 covers 13 bases. This CDR3 has 15 amino acids. V shed 8 bases and J 4 bases; nucleotides not matched to a gene: 7. CDR1 is SGHAT, CDR2 FQNNGV, per germline. This CDR3 is CASGPGLAGAETQYF. The DNA for the CDR3 is TGTGCCAGCGGCCCAGGACTAGCGGGAGCAGAGACCCAGTACTTC.

This chain links TRBV27 with TRBJ2-1, with 12 bases identical to TRBD2. Germline assignment: CDR1 MNHEY and CDR2 SMNVEV (reference sequence). The junction had 7 bases not matched to a gene; V was cut back by 3 bases and J by 4 bases. The CDR3 sequence is 17 residues long. The CDR3 nucleotides read TGTGCCAGCAGTTTTTCTAGCGGGAGGGCCGATTACAATGAGCAGTTCTTC. Translated, it gives CASSFSSGRADYNEQFF.

The V and J genes are TRBV7-2 and TRBJ2-5; TRBD2 matches at 11 bases. The CDR3 is 15 amino acids. From germline, CDR1 is SGHTA and CDR2 FQGNSA. With V trimmed by 4 bases and J by 5 bases, 6 bases remained unmatched. CDR3 region: CASSSLAGVLETQYF. DNA of the CDR3: TGTGCCAGCAGCTCACTAGCGGGGGTACTTGAGACCCAGTACTTC.

The V gene is TRBV18, the J gene TRBJ1-6; D may be TRBD1 (5 bases). The CDR3 contains 15 residues. The germline V gene has CDR1 KGHSH and CDR2 LQKENI. Trimming cost V 3 bases and J 10 bases, with 16 bases left between them. The CDR3 DNA sequence: TGTGCCAGCTCACCGGCCCAAGGGGCAAAGTCACCCCTCCACTTT. Translated: CASSPAQGAKSPLHF.

This chain joins TRBV6-5 and TRBJ1-1, with unresolved D. The ends were cut back, 2 bases at V and 0 bases at J, with 7 bases in the middle. Germline CDR1 is MNHEY and CDR2 is SVGAGI. The CDR3 loop spans 14 amino acids. CDR3 in amino acids: CASSYLRMNTEAFF. The CDR3 DNA reads as TGTGCCAGCAGTTACCTCAGGATGAACACTGAAGCTTTCTTT.

This clone was seen only once. The chain is built from TRBV12-3 or TRBV12-4 and TRBJ1-1; D is possibly TRBD1 (6 bases). The CDR3 covers 13 residues. V dropped 5 bases and J dropped 8 bases, with 15 bases sitting between them. CDR3 nucleotides: TGTGCCAGCAGTCTATTACAGGGAGAAGAAGCTTTCTTT. Amino acid sequence: CASSLLQGEEAFF.

The CDR3, as DNA: TGTGCCAGCAGTTACTCAACCGGGACAGCAGGCAATCAGCCCCAGCATTTT. Translation: CASSYSTGTAGNQPQHF. The rearrangement joins TRBV6-2 or TRBV6-3 to TRBJ1-5; TRBD1 matches 7 bases. CDR1 is MNHEY and CDR2 is SVGEGT in the germline V gene. The CDR3 spans 17 residues. Germline trimming cut 0 bases from V and 2 bases from J; bases unmatched to any gene: 7.

This sequence joins TRBV2 and TRBJ2-2; TRBD2 matches at 7 bases. Per the germline V gene, CDR1 is SNHLY and CDR2 is FYNNEI. V lost 5 bases to trimming and J lost 5 bases; unmatched junction nucleotides: 8. This CDR3 comprises 15 residues. The CDR3 nucleotides are TGTGCCAGCAGTCCAAGCGGGATCGGGACCGGGGAGCTGTTTTTT. Its translation is CASSPSGIGTGELFF. Filled out from reference TRBV2 and TRBJ2-2, the complete variable domain reads EPEVTQTPSHQVTQMGQEVILRCVPISNHLYFYWYRQILGQKVEFLVSFYNNEISEKSEIFDDQFSVERPDGSNFTLKIRSTKLEDSAMYFCASSPSGIGTGELFFGEGSRLTVL.

V is TRBV29-1 and J is TRBJ2-7; D remains ambiguous. V shed 1 base and J shed 5 bases, with 12 bases lying between them. Germline CDR1 SQVTM, CDR2 ANQGSEA. The length of the CDR3 is 13 residues. CDR3 in DNA: TGCAGCGTTGAAGGACGAACAGTGGACGAGCAGTACTTC. Translating gives CSVEGRTVDEQYF.

DNA for the CDR3: TGTGCCAGCAGCAGTCGGGGGGGAAACACTGAAGCTTTCTTT. It yields the protein CASSSRGGNTEAFF. The chain combines TRBV7-2 with TRBJ1-1; tentative D call: TRBD1 (5 bases). The germline V gene encodes CDR1 SGHTA and CDR2 FQGNSA. The CDR3 has 14 amino acids. The V gene lost 5 bases and the J gene lost 2 bases, with 12 bases spanning the gap.

The chain carries TRBV5-4 and TRBJ2-4, with 7 bases that match TRBD1. The CDR3 loop spans 13 amino acids. CDR1 and CDR2 (germline): SGHNT, YYREEE (reference sequence). The V gene end was trimmed by 3 bases and the J gene end by 4 bases; junction bases not matched to a gene: 1. The DNA of the CDR3 is TGTGCCAGCAGCTCGGGACAGAAAAACATTCAGTACTTC. Amino acids: CASSSGQKNIQYF.

This chain links TRBV6-6 with TRBJ1-5; D possibly corresponds to TRBD1 (6 bases). The V gene lost 6 bases and the J gene lost 1 base, with 10 bases spanning the gap. CDR1 MNHNY and CDR2 SVGAGI come from the germline V gene (reference sequence). This CDR3 has 14 amino acids. DNA of the CDR3: TGTGCCAGCAGCCGGGGACAAAGCAATCAGCCCCAGCATTTT. This translates into CASSRGQSNQPQHF.

The V and J genes are TRBV9 and TRBJ2-1; the match to TRBD1 covers 10 bases. The CDR3 has 17 amino acids. The trim removed 4 bases at V and 3 bases at J, leaving 10 bases unmatched. Germline V lookup: CDR1 SGDLS, CDR2 YYNGEE. In nucleotides, the CDR3 is TGTGCCAGCAGCTTTTCCCTCGGGACAGGGGTCTACAATGAGCAGTTCTTC. Its protein product is CASSFSLGTGVYNEQFF.

This chain joins TRBV6-4 and TRBJ2-7, with D perhaps TRBD1 (5 bases). The V and J ends lost 3 bases and 5 bases respectively, with 14 bases between them. The CDR3 spans 14 residues. From germline, CDR1 is MRHNA and CDR2 SNTAGT. The CDR3 region is CASSDEQDRHEQYF. DNA of the CDR3: TGTGCCAGCAGTGATGAACAGGACCGCCACGAGCAGTACTTC.

The rearrangement uses TRBV20-1 and TRBJ1-4; D not certain. CDR1 is DFQATT and CDR2 is SNEGSKA in the germline V gene (reference sequence). The CDR3 is made up of 11 amino acids. V was clipped by 3 bases and J by 7 bases, with 6 bases between them. Here the CDR3 reads CSASWSEKLFF. The CDR3 DNA sequence: TGCAGTGCTAGCTGGAGTGAAAAACTGTTTTTT.

The rearrangement links TRBV30 to TRBJ1-2; D possibly corresponds to TRBD1 (5 bases). The CDR3 is 13 amino acids. Trimming removed 7 bases at V and 4 bases at J, with 16 bases between. Germline V gene sequence: CDR1 GTSNPN, CDR2 SVGIG (reference sequence). In DNA form, the CDR3 reads TGTGCCTTGAGGCCTGACAGACCCTATGGCTACACCTTC. It codes for CALRPDRPYGYTF.

The chain is built from TRBV24-1 and TRBJ2-1; D call uncertain. The CDR3 is made up of 13 amino acids. With 3 bases removed from V and 6 bases from J, the gap between germline ends came to 8 bases. Looked up from germline, CDR1 is KGHDR and CDR2 is SFDVKD. The CDR3 coding sequence is TGTGCCACCAGTGATCCCCCCTTCAATGAGCAGTTCTTC. It yields the protein CATSDPPFNEQFF.

The genes are TRBV27 and TRBJ2-3, with 12 bases matching TRBD2. The CDR3 loop spans 19 amino acids. The germline V gene has CDR1 MNHEY and CDR2 SMNVEV (reference sequence). V lost 2 bases, J lost 4 bases, and 13 bases stayed unmatched. CDR3 sequence reads: CASSLAITTSGRLADTQYF. The CDR3 DNA reads TGTGCCAGCAGTTTAGCCATTACAACTAGCGGGAGGTTGGCAGATACGCAGTATTTT.

The gene calls are TRBV12-5 and TRBJ1-1; possible D gene TRBD1, 6 bases. This CDR3 is 15 amino acids long. V was shortened by 5 bases and J by 4 bases, with 17 bases between the two germline ends. Germline V CDR1 and CDR2: LGHNT, FRNRAP. The DNA for the CDR3 is TGTGCTAGTGGTCGGGACGGGGGGGGCCCCACTGAAGCTTTCTTT. Protein sequence: CASGRDGGGPTEAFF. Complete variable domain (other parts from reference TRBV12-5 and TRBJ1-1): DARVTQTPRHKVTEMGQEVTMRCQPILGHNTVFWYRQTMMQGLELLAYFRNRAPLDDSGMPKDRFSAEMPDATLATLKIQPSEPRDSAVYFCASGRDGGGPTEAFFGQGTRLTVV.

The rearrangement uses TRBV7-2 and TRBJ2-1, with D possibly TRBD1 on 6 matching bases. This CDR3 is built from 15 residues. The V and J ends lost 2 bases and 4 bases respectively, with 12 bases between them. Germline CDR1 SGHTA, CDR2 FQGNSA. The CDR3 DNA sequence: TGTGCCAGCAGCTTAACCAGGGGCACATACAATGAGCAGTTCTTC. Protein sequence: CASSLTRGTYNEQFF.

The V call is TRBV6-6, the J call TRBJ1-6, with 7 bases aligning to TRBD1. The germline CDR1 and CDR2 sequences are MNHNY and SVGAGI (reference sequence). With V trimmed by 7 bases and J by 7 bases, 10 bases remained unmatched. The CDR3 is made up of 15 amino acids. CDR3 protein: CASNPRQGTNSPLHF. For the CDR3, the DNA is TGTGCCAGCAATCCACGACAGGGCACGAATTCACCCCTCCACTTT.

This clone was recorded only once. The gene calls are TRBV6-5 and TRBJ1-3; possibly TRBD1 for D (6 bases). Germline lookup yields CDR1 MNHEY and CDR2 SVGAGI. The CDR3 is 16 residues long. The V end was cut by 4 bases, the J end by 4 bases, with 17 bases between. CDR3 amino acids: CASSSTGLTGGNTIYF. The CDR3, as DNA: TGTGCCAGCAGTTCCACAGGGTTGACGGGAGGAAACACCATATATTTT.